What follows are 27 T cell receptor beta chains derived from one specimen sequenced in a study of T cells after yellow fever vaccination. TCRdb reprocessed the 5' RACE reads via MiXCR and lists one record per CDR3 protein. The sample has 150,000 to 200,000 distinct CDR3 sequences; approximately 6.7% are singletons. The sequencing here drew on CD4+ T cells sorted from PBMCs, taken more than 4 days after the first yellow fever vaccination. All receptors come from a man between 18 and 35 years old who received the YFV17D yellow fever vaccine.

This clonotype has at least ten counts. The rearrangement joins TRBV12-3 or TRBV12-4 to TRBJ2-2; D not resolved. Trimming stripped 0 bases from V and 5 bases from J, with 4 bases between. The CDR3 consists of 13 residues. The CDR3 region is CASSLAGTGELFF. The CDR3 region has the DNA TGTGCCAGCAGTTTAGCGGGGACCGGGGAGCTGTTTTTT.

Details on this clonotype: This may be a read error: a much more frequent sequence differs by one nucleotide. The rearrangement uses TRBV6-2 or TRBV6-3 and TRBJ2-7; tentative D call: TRBD2 (5 bases). This CDR3 has 11 residues. Germline V gene data show CDR1 as MNHEY and CDR2 as SVGEGT. In DNA form, the CDR3 reads TGTGGCAGCAGTGCGGGCCACGAGCAGTACGTC. Amino acids: CGSSAGHEQYV.

The sample holds many counts of this clonotype. V gene TRBV7-9 combines with J gene TRBJ2-2, with unresolved D. V was clipped by 3 bases and J by 4 bases, with 9 bases between them. There are 14 residues in the CDR3. CDR1 is SEHNR, CDR2 FQNEAQ, per germline (reference sequence). In nucleotides, the CDR3 is TGTGCCAGCAGCTTTATAGGATTCACCGGGGAGCTGTTTTTT. Translated, it gives CASSFIGFTGELFF.

This clonotype was detected many times. This chain uses TRBV7-9 with TRBJ2-3; tentatively, D is TRBD2 (5 bases). This CDR3 spans 12 amino acids. The V end lost 5 bases, the J end lost 6 bases, and 9 bases lay between the germline ends. CDR1 SEHNR and CDR2 FQNEAQ come from the germline V gene (reference sequence). The CDR3 protein is CASSLGVDTQYF. The DNA for the CDR3 is TGTGCCAGCAGCCTCGGGGTGGATACGCAGTATTTT. Variable domain in full (rest from reference TRBV7-9 and TRBJ2-3): DTGVSQNPRHKITKRGQNVTFRCDPISEHNRLYWYRQTLGQGPEFLTYFQNEAQLEKSRLLSDRFSAERPKGSFSTLEIQRTEQGDSAMYLCASSLGVDTQYFGPGTRLTVL.

This clonotype was counted ten times or more. This chain joins TRBV4-3 and TRBJ1-3; D is unclear. Germline lookup yields CDR1 LGHNA and CDR2 YSLEER. The V end lost 0 bases, the J end lost 0 bases, and 3 bases lay between the germline ends. The CDR3 contains 14 residues. Here the CDR3 DNA reads TGCGCCAGCAGCCAAGATGGCTCTGGAAACACCATATATTTT. It encodes CASSQDGSGNTIYF.

The sample holds many counts of this clonotype. This chain links TRBV15 with TRBJ2-7; perhaps TRBD1 as D (6 bases). CDR3 size: 13 residues. V was shortened by 0 bases and J by 7 bases, with 10 bases between the two germline ends. Germline CDR1 reads LNHNV; CDR2 reads YYDKDF (reference sequence). The CDR3 region is CATSRDPGEEQYV. CDR3 nucleotide sequence: TGTGCCACCAGCAGAGATCCAGGGGAGGAGCAGTACGTC.

This clonotype was detected many times. V is TRBV7-3 and J is TRBJ2-3; no clear D gene. The ends were cut back, 6 bases at V and 7 bases at J, with 11 bases in the middle. CDR1 is SGHTA and CDR2 is FQGTGA in the germline V gene. The CDR3 totals 12 residues. CDR3 in DNA: TGTGCCAGCAGTTCCGGGTCCTATACGCAGTATTTT. It yields the protein CASSSGSYTQYF.

This clonotype was counted between two and nine times. The chain has TRBV19 and TRBJ1-5; D is undetermined. V was clipped by 3 bases and J by 1 base, with 10 bases between them. This CDR3 contains 15 residues. Per the germline V gene, CDR1 is LNHDA and CDR2 is SQIVND (reference sequence). The CDR3, as DNA: TGTGCCAGTAGTATCCGGGGTCGAAGCAATCAGCCCCAGCATTTT. The encoded protein is CASSIRGRSNQPQHF.

This clonotype was seen many times. The chain has TRBV20-1 and TRBJ2-5; no firm D call. Germline CDR1 reads DFQATT; CDR2 reads SNEGSKA (reference sequence). The V gene lost 3 bases and the J gene lost 5 bases, with 13 bases spanning the gap. The CDR3 sequence is 13 residues long. CDR3 sequence reads: CSASRSSRETQYF. Here the CDR3 DNA reads TGCAGTGCTAGCCGCTCCAGCCGGGAGACCCAGTACTTC.

This clonotype was seen a handful of times. The V and J genes are TRBV4-1 and TRBJ2-5; TRBD2 is a possible D gene (6 bases). The CDR3 totals 16 residues. Germline-derived CDR1 and CDR2 are MGHRA and YSYEKL. V lost 1 base to trimming and J lost 5 bases, with 17 bases between them. The CDR3 here is CASSQVYGGAHETQYF. CDR3 bases: TGCGCCAGCAGCCAAGTGTACGGGGGAGCACACGAGACCCAGTACTTC.

This clonotype was found many times. The chain joins TRBV12-3 or TRBV12-4 to TRBJ1-2; tentative D call: TRBD1 (6 bases). The CDR3 has 15 residues. V shed 2 bases and J shed 6 bases, with 16 bases lying between them. DNA of the CDR3: TGTGCCAGCAGTTTATACAGGGTATGGGAGAATGGCTACACCTTC. Translating it yields CASSLYRVWENGYTF.

The sample holds a few counts of this clonotype. The chain couples TRBV7-8 to TRBJ2-3; D may be TRBD2 (7 bases). Germline V gives CDR1 SGHVS, CDR2 FQNEAQ. The CDR3 runs to 17 residues. Trimming removed 5 bases at V and 5 bases at J, with 23 bases between. CDR3 residues: CASSEIGGPNSGDTQYF. The CDR3 coding sequence is TGTGCCAGCAGCGAAATCGGGGGGCCTAATAGTGGAGATACGCAGTATTTT.

This clonotype was recorded many times. This chain links TRBV7-9 with TRBJ2-2; 10 bases fit TRBD1. The CDR3 extends over 15 amino acids. Germline assignment: CDR1 SEHNR and CDR2 FQNEAQ (reference sequence). Trimming removed 3 bases from V and 8 bases from J; junction bases left unmatched: 6. CDR3 region: CASSFPRTGGGELFF. CDR3 DNA: TGTGCCAGCAGCTTTCCCCGGACAGGGGGAGGGGAGCTGTTTTTT.

This clonotype was counted at least ten times. The chain joins TRBV7-2 to TRBJ1-3, with D perhaps TRBD1 (5 bases). V was pared by 0 bases and J by 3 bases, with 12 bases between. The CDR3 totals 16 residues. Germline CDR1 reads SGHTA; CDR2 reads FQGNSA. CDR3 in amino acids: CASSLAVGAGGNTIYF. CDR3 DNA: TGTGCCAGCAGCTTAGCGGTCGGGGCGGGTGGAAACACCATATATTTT.

This clonotype has only a few counts. V usage is TRBV5-4 and J usage is TRBJ2-7, with TRBD2 matching over 12 bases. V shed 4 bases and J 3 bases; nucleotides not matched to a gene: 8. The CDR3 sequence is 16 residues long. Germline V gene data show CDR1 as SGHNT and CDR2 as YYREEE (reference sequence). CDR3 region: CASSILLAGGLYEQYV. The CDR3 DNA follows: TGTGCCAGCAGCATCCTCCTAGCGGGGGGGCTCTACGAGCAGTACGTC.

The chain uses TRBV2 and TRBJ1-1; D remains ambiguous. CDR3 length: 14 residues. Germline CDR1 reads SNHLY; CDR2 reads FYNNEI. Trimming left V 5 bases short and J 1 base short, with 11 bases between. CDR3 sequence (DNA): TGTGCCAGCAGTCGGGCCTTGGAGAACACTGAAGCTTTCTTT. Protein product: CASSRALENTEAFF.

The table lists this clonotype with many counts. The V gene is TRBV6-1, the J gene TRBJ2-5, with a tentative D call TRBD1 (6 bases). The CDR3 spans 14 residues. Germline CDR1 MNHNS, CDR2 SASEGT. V was trimmed by 7 bases and J by 2 bases, leaving 14 bases between them. CDR3 amino acids: CASTKNQGQETQYF. The CDR3 region has the DNA TGTGCCAGCACCAAAAACCAGGGGCAAGAGACCCAGTACTTC.

This clonotype was found many times. CDR3 residues: CSARDDLSSYNEQFF. The CDR3 DNA reads TGCAGTGCTAGAGATGATCTTAGCTCCTACAATGAGCAGTTCTTC. This chain links TRBV20-1 with TRBJ2-1; D remains ambiguous. CDR1 DFQATT and CDR2 SNEGSKA come from the germline V gene (reference sequence). There are 15 residues in the CDR3. V was pared by 0 bases and J by 0 bases, with 9 bases between.

This clonotype was seen repeatedly, ten times or more. The chain combines TRBV5-1 with TRBJ2-3, with no clear D. Trimming stripped 0 bases from V and 1 base from J, with 18 bases between. CDR1 and CDR2 from the germline V gene are SGHRS and YFSETQ. This CDR3 comprises 18 residues. The CDR3 protein is CASSLGDNPLRGTDTQYF. CDR3 DNA: TGCGCCAGCAGCTTGGGAGACAACCCCCTACGAGGCACAGATACGCAGTATTTT.

The J gene is TRBJ1-2, the V gene TRBV6-1; D is undetermined. The CDR3 extends over 14 amino acids. With 6 bases removed from V and 0 bases from J, the gap between germline ends came to 11 bases. Germline V lookup: CDR1 MNHNS, CDR2 SASEGT. CDR3 loop: CASRLVGPNYGYTF. The CDR3 DNA is TGTGCCAGCAGATTGGTCGGACCTAACTATGGCTACACCTTC.

This clonotype was found many times. J is TRBJ2-3 and V is TRBV6-5, with D perhaps TRBD1 (6 bases). The CDR3 loop spans 12 amino acids. The V gene's germline CDR1 is MNHEY and CDR2 SVGAGI. V gave up 5 bases and J gave up 9 bases, with 12 bases separating them. The CDR3 is CASSTGQRTQYF. CDR3 nucleotide sequence: TGTGCCAGCAGTACAGGGCAGAGGACGCAGTATTTT.

This clonotype was seen repeatedly, ten times or more. The chain's CDR3 is CASSQESLYGYTF. CDR3 DNA: TGCGCCAGCAGCCAAGAAAGCCTCTATGGCTACACCTTC. The rearrangement links TRBV4-1 to TRBJ1-2; D is undetermined. Looked up from germline, CDR1 is MGHRA and CDR2 is YSYEKL. The CDR3 contains 13 residues. Between the trimmed V and J ends, which lost 0 bases and 4 bases, there was a span of 6 bases.

The sample holds many counts of this clonotype. The chain links TRBV4-3 to TRBJ2-4; D is possibly TRBD2 (5 bases). Germline V CDR1 and CDR2: LGHNA, YSLEER. This CDR3 comprises 14 residues. Trimming removed 0 bases at V and 8 bases at J, with 11 bases between. In DNA form, the CDR3 reads TGCGCCAGCAGCCAAGATGGGGTGGGAGACATTCAGTACTTC. Its protein is CASSQDGVGDIQYF.

This clonotype was seen many times. The V call is TRBV7-8, the J call TRBJ1-1; 12 bases match TRBD1. Unmatched junction bases numbered 2, after V lost 0 bases and J lost 12 bases. The CDR3 length is 13 residues. Germline V CDR1 and CDR2: SGHVS, FQNEAQ. The CDR3 here is CASSLAGQGASFF. CDR3 DNA: TGTGCCAGCAGCTTAGCGGGACAGGGGGCGTCTTTCTTT.

This clonotype showed up many times. The chain is built from TRBV9 and TRBJ1-5, with D possibly matching TRBD1 (5 bases). Trimming took off 0 bases at V and 3 bases at J, with 10 bases between the two ends. The CDR3 is 15 amino acids. Germline V gives CDR1 SGDLS, CDR2 YYNGEE. This CDR3 is CASSVAVGVNQPQHF. CDR3 sequence (DNA): TGTGCCAGCAGCGTAGCTGTAGGGGTCAATCAGCCCCAGCATTTT.

In its sample, this clonotype was seen a few times. The chain recombines TRBV11-2 with TRBJ1-1; no definite D call. The ends were cut back, 6 bases at V and 0 bases at J, with 14 bases in the middle. CDR1 and CDR2 (germline): SGHAT, FQNNGV. CDR3 size: 15 residues. The CDR3 loop is CASRRTEGLNTEAFF. The CDR3 DNA reads TGTGCCAGCAGAAGGACGGAAGGCTTGAACACTGAAGCTTTCTTT. Using reference TRBV11-2 and TRBJ1-1 for the parts outside the CDR3, the full variable domain is EAGVAQSPRYKIIEKRQSVAFWCNPISGHATLYWYQQILGQGPKLLIQFQNNGVVDDSQLPKDRFSAERLKGVDSTLKIQPAKLEDSAVYLCASRRTEGLNTEAFFGQGTRLTVV.

Comment on this clonotype: This may come from a read error, since a much larger clone is one base off. The rearrangement joins TRBV7-9 to TRBJ1-2; D ambiguous. With 5 bases removed from V and 4 bases from J, the gap between germline ends came to 14 bases. Germline-derived CDR1 and CDR2 are SEHNR and FQNEAQ (reference sequence). The CDR3 covers 14 residues. The CDR3 bases are TGTGCCAGCAGCAACACAGCACCTAGCTATGGCTACACCTTC. Its translation: CASSNTAPSYGYTF.